This TCR beta chain was identified during a study of T cell repertoires in cytomegalovirus infection. The overall study: In public TCR beta signatures, there were indications of both CMV infection and matching HLA type.

This clonotype was counted a few times. What it binds is unknown. Overall study findings and caveats: Individuals carrying CMV plus the relevant HLA were identified by cumulative frequency of public TCR beta families. Dominating the ex vivo response were TCR beta clonotypes that were CMV-specific and HLA-C-restricted.

TCRdb reprocessed the reads with MiXCR, giving one entry per CDR3 protein. The sample lists about 180,000 distinct CDR3 sequences; approximately 14% were seen once. Deletions cut 5 bases from V and 5 bases from J, with 18 bases between. CDR3 length equals 15 residues. Looked up from germline, CDR1 is LNHDA and CDR2 is SQIVND (reference sequence). The chain has TRBV19 and TRBJ2-5; the D gene is possibly TRBD1 (6 bases). Sequenced input: PBMCs. This clonotype was sampled from a human donor in good health (CMV status not recorded). Some clones in this sample may be carry-over from other donors' samples. CDR3 residues: CASSVLMTGLETQYF. For the CDR3, the DNA is TGTGCCAGTAGTGTACTAATGACAGGACTGGAGACCCAGTACTTC.